Included here is one T cell receptor (beta chain) sequence, with context. Its cognate antigen is unknown. The data belong to a study of shared clonotypes between healthy human individuals. The study's findings and limits: In general, naive subsets displayed greater estimated richness than memory subsets did.

CD8 memory merged CD45RO+ with CCR7-negative CD45RA+ TemRA cells. There are 13 residues in the CDR3. Losses at the gene ends were 6 bases for V and 5 bases for J; bases not matched to a gene: 6. CDR1 is SNHLY, CDR2 FYNNEI, per germline. Only in-frame clones appear in the TCRdb table, and some are missing; sequencing was by immunoSEQ multiplex PCR. The table lists about 380,000 clones, 96% of them singletons. What was sequenced was memory CD8+ T cells sorted from blood. Subset here: CD45RO+ cells pooled with CCR7-negative TemRA cells. The rearrangement joins TRBV2 to TRBJ1-2, with 7 bases that match TRBD1. The sequence was collected from a man in his thirties or forties in good health. The CDR3 spells CASSRDSTYGYTF. CDR3 nucleotide sequence: TGTGCCAGCAGCCGGGACAGCACTTATGGCTACACCTTC. The whole variable domain, filled in from reference TRBV2 and TRBJ1-2, reads EPEVTQTPSHQVTQMGQEVILRCVPISNHLYFYWYRQILGQKVEFLVSFYNNEISEKSEIFDDQFSVERPDGSNFTLKIRSTKLEDSAMYFCASSRDSTYGYTFGSGTRLTVV.